This T cell receptor beta chain was documented in a study of brain metastases from non-small cell lung cancer. Study observations and caveats: Metastases had sparse T cells but largely shared repertoires with primaries. Fewer infiltrating T cells were found in brain metastases than primaries.

About this clone itself: Its target is unknown.

Trimming took 4 bases from V and 0 from J, leaving 13 bases between them. Germline V gene data show CDR1 as SGHRS and CDR2 as YFSETQ. CDR3 length: 15 amino acids. Assay: immunoSEQ multiplex PCR; the TCRdb copy retains only in-frame clones and omits some. The sample holds about 15,000 clones, around four fifths seen once. The sequenced sample consisted of primary lung tumor tissue. The V gene is TRBV5-1, the J gene TRBJ1-2; tentatively, D is TRBD1 (6 bases). This TCR came from a donor at least 40 years old with non-small cell lung cancer. The CDR3 here is CASSRLGQSNYGYTF. Here the CDR3 DNA reads TGCGCCAGCAGCCGCCTAGGACAGTCTAACTATGGCTACACCTTC.